Presented here are 8 T cell receptor beta chains from one specimen sequenced in a study of T-cell memory formation after mild COVID-19. Each CDR3 protein gets one entry after TCRdb re-called the 5' RACE reads with MiXCR. This sample carries 380,000 or so distinct CDR3 sequences, roughly 13% of them seen once, and the ten largest clones take 20% to 25%. The sample was PBMCs or a T cell subset sorted from them (not recorded which). These receptors came from a man aged 18 to 29 who had mild COVID-19 (a few samples of this study predate the infection). Cell type and time point are not known.

A few counts support this clonotype. V is TRBV20-1 and J is TRBJ2-3; D is ambiguous. The CDR3 totals 13 residues. CDR1 is DFQATT and CDR2 is SNEGSKA in the germline V gene (reference sequence). V was trimmed by 6 bases and J by 6 bases, leaving 16 bases between them. CDR3 nucleotides: TGCAGTGCCTCATCCCAGGCTGGCGATACGCAGTATTTT. Translating gives CSASSQAGDTQYF.

Only a few counts were recorded for this clonotype. The J gene is TRBJ2-2, the V gene TRBV7-2, with TRBD2 identical over 11 bases. This CDR3 region has 18 residues. Germline loops: CDR1 SGHTA, CDR2 FQGNSA. Unmatched junction bases numbered 12, after V lost 2 bases and J lost 7 bases. The CDR3 is CASSLSLSGLADVGELFF. CDR3 DNA sequence: TGTGCCAGCAGCTTATCCTTATCGGGACTAGCGGACGTCGGGGAGCTGTTTTTT.

This clonotype showed up just a few times. This CDR3 reads CASSSKRGSGTGELFF. CDR3 DNA sequence: TGTGCCAGCAGCTCTAAGCGGGGAAGCGGCACCGGGGAGCTGTTTTTT. The rearrangement joins TRBV6-2 or TRBV6-3 to TRBJ2-2; 7 nucleotides line up with TRBD2. There are 16 residues in the CDR3. V gave up 6 bases and J gave up 4 bases; unmatched junction bases: 11. CDR1 is MNHEY and CDR2 is SVGEGT in the germline V gene.

In its sample, this clonotype was seen a few times. This sequence joins TRBV19 and TRBJ2-1; D perhaps matches TRBD1 (6 bases). Germline-derived CDR1 and CDR2 are LNHDA and SQIVND (reference sequence). CDR3 size: 13 residues. The V and J ends lost 5 bases and 7 bases respectively, with 12 bases between them. The CDR3 coding sequence is TGTGCCAGTAGTCTGGGGGCATCAAATGAGCAGTTCTTC. This sequence encodes CASSLGASNEQFF.

This clonotype was picked up many times. This chain joins TRBV7-2 and TRBJ2-2; D might be TRBD1 (7 bases). Germline CDR1 reads SGHTA; CDR2 reads FQGNSA. The CDR3 runs 15 residues. V was shortened by 5 bases and J by 5 bases, with 15 bases between the two germline ends. The CDR3 sequence is CASSLQGGTTGELFF. CDR3 DNA: TGTGCCAGCAGCCTGCAGGGGGGAACTACCGGGGAGCTGTTTTTT.

This sequence joins TRBV9 and TRBJ2-1, with a weak D call TRBD1 (5 bases). Germline V gene sequence: CDR1 SGDLS, CDR2 YYNGEE. The CDR3 sequence is 14 residues long. V shed 3 bases and J shed 9 bases, with 16 bases lying between them. The DNA of the CDR3 is TGTGCCAGCAGCGAGGGGTTCAGGGTTGGTGAGCAGTTCTTC. It is translated as CASSEGFRVGEQFF.

CDR3 sequence: CASRPGLAVGEQYF. Here the CDR3 DNA reads TGTGCCAGTAGACCGGGACTAGCGGTGGGCGAGCAGTACTTC. The gene calls are TRBV6-2 or TRBV6-3 and TRBJ2-7; 11 positions match TRBD2. The V gene end was trimmed by 9 bases and the J gene end by 6 bases; junction bases not matched to a gene: 10. The CDR3 runs 14 residues. CDR1 is MNHEY, CDR2 SVGEGT, per germline.

This clonotype was seen at least ten times. This chain uses TRBV29-1 with TRBJ2-1; possible D gene TRBD2, 6 bases. Looked up from germline, CDR1 is SQVTM and CDR2 is ANQGSEA. This CDR3 comprises 16 residues. V gave up 3 bases and J gave up 4 bases, with 19 bases separating them. CDR3 in amino acids: CSVESGAGGEYNEQFF. The CDR3 bases are TGCAGCGTTGAGTCCGGGGCCGGAGGGGAGTACAATGAGCAGTTCTTC.